This T cell receptor (beta chain) is drawn from a study of blood T cell repertoires in COVID-19. Turning to the study itself: The analysed material was cDNA or gDNA that came from T cells, B-cell-depleted T cells, or PBMCs.

Produced via immunoSEQ multiplex PCR; TCRdb's table is partial and in-frame only. The data hold approximately 300,000 clones, with 86% observed a single time. The source of this sequence is a woman under 30 who had recovered from COVID-19. The specimen was PBMCs or T cells enriched from blood (not recorded which).

DNA for the CDR3: TGTGCCAGCAGCCAAAAAGGGGTGGGCAACTATGGCTACACCTTC. This encodes CASSQKGVGNYGYTF. The gene calls are TRBV9 and TRBJ1-2, with a weak D call TRBD1 (5 bases). The germline V gene encodes CDR1 SGDLS and CDR2 YYNGEE. The CDR3 runs to 15 residues. Trimming stripped 4 bases from V and 2 bases from J, with 15 bases between.